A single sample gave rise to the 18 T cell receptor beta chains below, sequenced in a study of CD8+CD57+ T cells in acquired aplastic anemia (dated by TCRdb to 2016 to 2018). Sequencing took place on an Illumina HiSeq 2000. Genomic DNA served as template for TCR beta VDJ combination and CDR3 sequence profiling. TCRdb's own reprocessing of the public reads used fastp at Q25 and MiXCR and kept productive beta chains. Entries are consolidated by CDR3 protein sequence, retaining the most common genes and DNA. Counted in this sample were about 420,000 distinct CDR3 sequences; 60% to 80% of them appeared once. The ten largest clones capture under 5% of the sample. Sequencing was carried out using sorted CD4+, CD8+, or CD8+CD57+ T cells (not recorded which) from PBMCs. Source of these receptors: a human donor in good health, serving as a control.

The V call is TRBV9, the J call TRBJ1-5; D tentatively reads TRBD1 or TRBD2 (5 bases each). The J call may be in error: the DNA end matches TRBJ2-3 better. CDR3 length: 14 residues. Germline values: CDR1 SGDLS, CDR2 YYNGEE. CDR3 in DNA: TGTGCCAGCAGCGAGCCGGGGCTAGACTACGCGCAGTATTTT. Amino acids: CASSEPGLDYAQYF.

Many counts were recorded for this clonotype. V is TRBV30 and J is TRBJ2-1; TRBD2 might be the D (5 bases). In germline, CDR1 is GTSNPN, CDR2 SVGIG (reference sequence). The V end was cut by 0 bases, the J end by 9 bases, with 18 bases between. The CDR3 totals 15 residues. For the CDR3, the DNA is TGTGCCTGGAGTGTAAGAGGGCTAGCTTCGCGTGAGCAGTTCTTC. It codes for CAWSVRGLASREQFF.

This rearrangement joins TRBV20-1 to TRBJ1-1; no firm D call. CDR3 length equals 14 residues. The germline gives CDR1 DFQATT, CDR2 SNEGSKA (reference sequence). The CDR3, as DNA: TGCAGCGTTGGGAAAGGGCGAGGGAATTCTGAAGCTTTCTTT. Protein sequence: CSVGKGRGNSEAFF.

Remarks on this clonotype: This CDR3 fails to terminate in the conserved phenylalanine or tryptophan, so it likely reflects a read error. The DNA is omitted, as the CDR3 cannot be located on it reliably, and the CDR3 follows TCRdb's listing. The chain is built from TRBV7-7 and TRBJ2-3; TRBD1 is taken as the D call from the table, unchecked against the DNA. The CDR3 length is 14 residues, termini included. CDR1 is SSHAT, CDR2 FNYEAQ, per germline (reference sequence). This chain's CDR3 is CASSLGSRTDTRYL.

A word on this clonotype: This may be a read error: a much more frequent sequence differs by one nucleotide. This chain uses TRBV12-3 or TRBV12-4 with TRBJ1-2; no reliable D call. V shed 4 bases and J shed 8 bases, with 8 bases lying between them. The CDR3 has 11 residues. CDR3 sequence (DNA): TGTGCCAGCAGTTCTGGACGCGGCTACACCTTC. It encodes CASSSGRGYTF.

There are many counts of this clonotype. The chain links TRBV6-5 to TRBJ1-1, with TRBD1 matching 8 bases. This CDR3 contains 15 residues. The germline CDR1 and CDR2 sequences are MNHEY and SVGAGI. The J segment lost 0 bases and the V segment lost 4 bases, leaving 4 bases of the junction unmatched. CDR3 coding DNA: TGTGCCAGCAGTTTATTGGGACAGGTGAACACTGAAGCTTTCTTT. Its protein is CASSLLGQVNTEAFF.

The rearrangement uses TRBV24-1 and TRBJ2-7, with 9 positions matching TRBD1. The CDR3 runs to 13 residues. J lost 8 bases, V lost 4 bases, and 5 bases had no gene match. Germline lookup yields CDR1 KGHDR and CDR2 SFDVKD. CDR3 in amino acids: CATSDSGTGKQYF. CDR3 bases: TGTGCCACCAGTGACTCCGGGACAGGGAAGCAGTACTTC.

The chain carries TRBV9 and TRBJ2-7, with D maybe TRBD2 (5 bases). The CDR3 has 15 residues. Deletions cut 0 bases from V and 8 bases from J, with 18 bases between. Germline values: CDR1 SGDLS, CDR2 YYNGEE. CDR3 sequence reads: CASSVDPSTDTQQYF. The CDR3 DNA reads TGTGCCAGCAGCGTAGACCCTAGCACAGATACGCAGCAGTACTTC. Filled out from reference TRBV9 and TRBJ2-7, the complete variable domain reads DSGVTQTPKHLITATGQRVTLRCSPRSGDLSVYWYQQSLDQGLQFLIQYYNGEERAKGNILERFSAQQFPDLHSELNLSSLELGDSALYFCASSVDPSTDTQQYFGPGTRLTVT.

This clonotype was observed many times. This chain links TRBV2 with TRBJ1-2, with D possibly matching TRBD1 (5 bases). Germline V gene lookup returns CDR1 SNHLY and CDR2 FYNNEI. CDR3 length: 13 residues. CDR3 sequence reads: CAKLGGSEEGYTF. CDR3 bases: TGTGCTAAGCTTGGGGGTTCCGAAGAGGGCTACACCTTC. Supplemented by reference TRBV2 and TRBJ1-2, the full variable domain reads EPEVTQTPSHQVTQMGQEVILRCVPISNHLYFYWYRQILGQKVEFLVSFYNNEISEKSEIFDDQFSVERPDGSNFTLKIRSTKLEDSAMYFCAKLGGSEEGYTFGSGTRLTVV.

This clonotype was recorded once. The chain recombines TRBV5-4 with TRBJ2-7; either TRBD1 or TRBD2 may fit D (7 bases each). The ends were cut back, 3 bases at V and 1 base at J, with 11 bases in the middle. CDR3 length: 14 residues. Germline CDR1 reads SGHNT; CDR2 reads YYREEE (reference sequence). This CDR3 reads CASSWGGQSYEQYF. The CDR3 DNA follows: TGTGCCAGCAGCTGGGGGGGACAGTCCTACGAGCAGTACTTC.

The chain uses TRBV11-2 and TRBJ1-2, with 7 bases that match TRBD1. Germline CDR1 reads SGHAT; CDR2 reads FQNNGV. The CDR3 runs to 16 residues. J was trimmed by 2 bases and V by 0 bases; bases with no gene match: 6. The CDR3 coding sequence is TGTGCCAGCAGCTTAGAGCGGGACAGAGGCAACTATGGCTACACCTTC. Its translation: CASSLERDRGNYGYTF.

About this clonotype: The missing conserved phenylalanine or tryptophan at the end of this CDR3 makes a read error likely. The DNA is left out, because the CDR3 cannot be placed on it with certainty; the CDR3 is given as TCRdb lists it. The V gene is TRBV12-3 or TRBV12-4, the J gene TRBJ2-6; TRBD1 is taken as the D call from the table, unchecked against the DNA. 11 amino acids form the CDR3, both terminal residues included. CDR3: CASSPPGQGST.

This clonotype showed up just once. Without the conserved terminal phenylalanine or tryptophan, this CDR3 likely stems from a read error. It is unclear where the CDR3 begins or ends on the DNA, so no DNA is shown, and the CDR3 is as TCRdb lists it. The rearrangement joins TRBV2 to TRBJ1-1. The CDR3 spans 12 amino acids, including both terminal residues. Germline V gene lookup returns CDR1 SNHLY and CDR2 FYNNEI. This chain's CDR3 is CASRNLGCEACI.

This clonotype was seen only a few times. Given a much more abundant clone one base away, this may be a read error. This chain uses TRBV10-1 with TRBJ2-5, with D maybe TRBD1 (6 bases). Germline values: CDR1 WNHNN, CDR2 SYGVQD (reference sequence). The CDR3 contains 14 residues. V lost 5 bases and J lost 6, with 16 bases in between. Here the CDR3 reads CASSSDRTVKTQYF. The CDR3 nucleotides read TGCGCCAGCAGTTCAGACAGGACCGTAAAGACCCAGTACTTC.

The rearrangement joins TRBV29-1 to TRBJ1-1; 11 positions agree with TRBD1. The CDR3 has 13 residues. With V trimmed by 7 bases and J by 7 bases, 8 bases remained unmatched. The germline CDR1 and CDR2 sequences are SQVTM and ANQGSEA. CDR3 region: CSAVDRGLGEAFF. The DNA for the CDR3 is TGCAGCGCTGTGGACAGGGGGCTTGGTGAAGCTTTCTTT.

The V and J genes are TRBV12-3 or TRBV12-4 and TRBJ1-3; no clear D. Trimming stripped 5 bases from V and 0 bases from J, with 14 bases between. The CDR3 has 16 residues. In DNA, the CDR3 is TGTGCCAGCAGTGAACCCTTGCCGAGCTCTGGAAACACCATATATTTT. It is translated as CASSEPLPSSGNTIYF.

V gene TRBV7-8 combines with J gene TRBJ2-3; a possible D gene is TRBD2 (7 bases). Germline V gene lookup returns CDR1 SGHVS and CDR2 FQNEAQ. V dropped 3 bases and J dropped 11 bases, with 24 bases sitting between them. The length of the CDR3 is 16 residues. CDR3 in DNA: TGTGCCAGCAGCTTCGAGGGGGGAGGGAGCCAGTACTTGCAGTATTTT. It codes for CASSFEGGGSQYLQYF.

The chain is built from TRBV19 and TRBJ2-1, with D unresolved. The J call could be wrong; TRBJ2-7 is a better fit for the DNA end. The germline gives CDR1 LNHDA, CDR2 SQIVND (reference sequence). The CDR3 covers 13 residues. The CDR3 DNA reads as TGTGCCAGTAGTCTGCCGAACTACAATGAGCAGTACTTC. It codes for CASSLPNYNEQYF.